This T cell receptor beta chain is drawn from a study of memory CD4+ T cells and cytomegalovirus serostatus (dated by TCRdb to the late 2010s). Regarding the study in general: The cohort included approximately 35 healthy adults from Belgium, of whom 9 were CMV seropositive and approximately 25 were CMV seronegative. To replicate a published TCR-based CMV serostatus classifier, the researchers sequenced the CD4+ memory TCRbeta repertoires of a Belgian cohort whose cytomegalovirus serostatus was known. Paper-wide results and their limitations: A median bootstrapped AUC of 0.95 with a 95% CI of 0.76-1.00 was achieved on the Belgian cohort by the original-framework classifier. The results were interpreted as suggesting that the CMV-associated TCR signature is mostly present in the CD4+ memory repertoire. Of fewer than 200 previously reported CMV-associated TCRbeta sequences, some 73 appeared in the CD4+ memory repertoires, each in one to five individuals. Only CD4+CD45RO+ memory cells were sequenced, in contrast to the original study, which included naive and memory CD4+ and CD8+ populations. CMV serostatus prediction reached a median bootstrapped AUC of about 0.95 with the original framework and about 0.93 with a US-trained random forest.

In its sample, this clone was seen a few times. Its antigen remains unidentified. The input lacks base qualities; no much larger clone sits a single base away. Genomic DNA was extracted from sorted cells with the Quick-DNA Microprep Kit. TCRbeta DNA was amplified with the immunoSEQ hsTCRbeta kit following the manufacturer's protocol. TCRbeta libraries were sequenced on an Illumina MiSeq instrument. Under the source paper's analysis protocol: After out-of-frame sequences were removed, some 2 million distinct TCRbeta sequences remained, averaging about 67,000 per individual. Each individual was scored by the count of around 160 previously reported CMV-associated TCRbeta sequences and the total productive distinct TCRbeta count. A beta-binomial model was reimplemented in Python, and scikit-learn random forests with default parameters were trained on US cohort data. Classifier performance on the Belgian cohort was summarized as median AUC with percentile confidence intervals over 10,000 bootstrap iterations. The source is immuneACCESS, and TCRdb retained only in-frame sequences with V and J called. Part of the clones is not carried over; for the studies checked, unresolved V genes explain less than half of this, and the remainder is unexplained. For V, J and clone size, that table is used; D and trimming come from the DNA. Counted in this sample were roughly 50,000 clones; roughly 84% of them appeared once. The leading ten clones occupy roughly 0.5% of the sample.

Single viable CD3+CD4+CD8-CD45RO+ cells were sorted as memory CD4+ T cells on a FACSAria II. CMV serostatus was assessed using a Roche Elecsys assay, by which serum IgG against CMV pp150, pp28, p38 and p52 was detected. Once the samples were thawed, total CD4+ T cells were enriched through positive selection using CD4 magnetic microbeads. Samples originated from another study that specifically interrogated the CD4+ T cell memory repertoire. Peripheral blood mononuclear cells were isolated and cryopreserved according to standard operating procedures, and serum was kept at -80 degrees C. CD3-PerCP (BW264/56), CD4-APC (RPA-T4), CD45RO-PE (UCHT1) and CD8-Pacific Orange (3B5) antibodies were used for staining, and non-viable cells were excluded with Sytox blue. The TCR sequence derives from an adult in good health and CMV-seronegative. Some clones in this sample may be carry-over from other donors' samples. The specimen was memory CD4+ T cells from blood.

The CDR3 reads as follows: CAWSVRVGFGGLFF. The base sequence is TGTGCCTGGAGTGTACGTGTTGGGTTTGGTGGGCTGTTTTTT. The chain employs TRBV30 and TRBJ1-4, with the D gene too uncertain to name. Looking up the germline V gene (reference sequence) yields CDR1 GTSNPN and CDR2 SVGIG. The CDR3 numbers 14 residues from cysteine through phenylalanine. Left in the record is the CDR3 DNA by itself, 42 bases read in frame from the first base. A distance of 19 bases separates the germline ends of V and J, which lose 0 bases and 14 bases respectively.